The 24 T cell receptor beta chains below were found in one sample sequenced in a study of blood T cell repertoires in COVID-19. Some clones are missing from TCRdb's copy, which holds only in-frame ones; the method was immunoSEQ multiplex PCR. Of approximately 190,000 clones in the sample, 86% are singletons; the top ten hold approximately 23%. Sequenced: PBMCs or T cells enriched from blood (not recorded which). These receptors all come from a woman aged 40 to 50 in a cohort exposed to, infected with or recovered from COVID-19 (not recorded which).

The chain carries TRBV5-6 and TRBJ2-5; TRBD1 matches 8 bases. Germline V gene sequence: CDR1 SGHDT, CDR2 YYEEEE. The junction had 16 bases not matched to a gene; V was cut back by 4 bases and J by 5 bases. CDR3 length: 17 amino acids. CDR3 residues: CASSPTTDRARGETQYF. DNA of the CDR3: TGTGCCAGCAGCCCGACCACGGACAGGGCCCGAGGGGAGACCCAGTACTTC.

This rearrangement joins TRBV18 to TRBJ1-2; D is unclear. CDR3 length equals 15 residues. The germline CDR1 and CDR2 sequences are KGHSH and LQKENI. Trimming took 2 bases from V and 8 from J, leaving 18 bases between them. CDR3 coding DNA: TGTGCCAGCTCACCAGAGAACGTACTACCGCTGGGCTACACCTTC. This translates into CASSPENVLPLGYTF.

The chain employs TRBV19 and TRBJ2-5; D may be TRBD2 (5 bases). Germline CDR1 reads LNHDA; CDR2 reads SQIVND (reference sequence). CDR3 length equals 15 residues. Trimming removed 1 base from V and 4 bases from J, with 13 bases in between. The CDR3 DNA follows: TGTGCCAGTAGTATAGCGGGCGGGTATGGAGAGACCCAGTACTTC. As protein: CASSIAGGYGETQYF.

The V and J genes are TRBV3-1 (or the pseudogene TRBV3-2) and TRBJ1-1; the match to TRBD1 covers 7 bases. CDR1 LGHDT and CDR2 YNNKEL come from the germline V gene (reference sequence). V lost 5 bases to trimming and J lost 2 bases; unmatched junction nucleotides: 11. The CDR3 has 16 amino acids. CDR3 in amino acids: CASSELSGQTNTEAFF. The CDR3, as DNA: TGTGCCAGCAGCGAATTGTCGGGACAGACCAACACTGAAGCTTTCTTT.

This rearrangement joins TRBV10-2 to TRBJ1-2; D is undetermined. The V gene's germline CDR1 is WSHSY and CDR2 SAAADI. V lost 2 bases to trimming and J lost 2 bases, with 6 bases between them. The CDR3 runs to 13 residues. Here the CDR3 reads CASSESPNYGYTF. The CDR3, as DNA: TGCGCCAGCAGTGAGAGCCCGAACTATGGCTACACCTTC.

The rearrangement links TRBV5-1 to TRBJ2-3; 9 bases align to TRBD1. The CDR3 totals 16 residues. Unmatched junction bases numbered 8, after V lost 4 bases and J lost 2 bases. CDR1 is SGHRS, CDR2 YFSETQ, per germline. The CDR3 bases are TGCGCCAGCAGCGTCATCGGGACAGGGCCCACAGATACGCAGTATTTT. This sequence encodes CASSVIGTGPTDTQYF. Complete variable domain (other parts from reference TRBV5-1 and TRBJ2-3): KAGVTQTPRYLIKTRGQQVTLSCSPISGHRSVSWYQQTPGQGLQFLFEYFSETQRNKGNFPGRFSGRQFSNSRSEMNVSTLELGDSALYLCASSVIGTGPTDTQYFGPGTRLTVL.

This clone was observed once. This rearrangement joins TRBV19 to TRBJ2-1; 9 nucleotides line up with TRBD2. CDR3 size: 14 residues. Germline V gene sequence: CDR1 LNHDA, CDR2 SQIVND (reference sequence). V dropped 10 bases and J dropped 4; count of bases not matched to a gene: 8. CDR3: CAIGRGGNYNEQFF. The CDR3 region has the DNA TGTGCCATTGGGCGGGGGGGGAATTACAATGAGCAGTTCTTC.

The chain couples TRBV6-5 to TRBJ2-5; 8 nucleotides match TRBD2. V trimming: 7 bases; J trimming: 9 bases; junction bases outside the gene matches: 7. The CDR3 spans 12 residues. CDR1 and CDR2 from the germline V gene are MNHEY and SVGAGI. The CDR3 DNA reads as TGTGCCAGCAACCACCGCGGGGGGTCCCAGTACTTC. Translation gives CASNHRGGSQYF.

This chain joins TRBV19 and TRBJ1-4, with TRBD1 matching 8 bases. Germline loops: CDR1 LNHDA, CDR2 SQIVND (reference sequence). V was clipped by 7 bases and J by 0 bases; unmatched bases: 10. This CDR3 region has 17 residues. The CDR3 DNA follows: TGTGCCAGTACCACTGGACAGGGAGGCGCAACTAATGAAAAACTGTTTTTT. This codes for CASTTGQGGATNEKLFF.

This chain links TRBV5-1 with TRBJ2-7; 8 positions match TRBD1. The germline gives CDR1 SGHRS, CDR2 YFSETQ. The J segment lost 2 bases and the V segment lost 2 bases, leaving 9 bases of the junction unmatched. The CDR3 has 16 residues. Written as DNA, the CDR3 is TGCGCCAGCAGCTTAAAGGACAGGGCCCACCCCTACGAGCAGTACTTC. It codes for CASSLKDRAHPYEQYF. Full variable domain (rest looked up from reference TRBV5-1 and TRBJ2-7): KAGVTQTPRYLIKTRGQQVTLSCSPISGHRSVSWYQQTPGQGLQFLFEYFSETQRNKGNFPGRFSGRQFSNSRSEMNVSTLELGDSALYLCASSLKDRAHPYEQYFGPGTRLTVT.

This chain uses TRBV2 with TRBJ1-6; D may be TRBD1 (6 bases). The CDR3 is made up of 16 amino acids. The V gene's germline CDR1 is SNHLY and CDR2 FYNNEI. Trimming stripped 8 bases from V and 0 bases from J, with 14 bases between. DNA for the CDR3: TGTGCCAGCGAAAGGGACAAGTCCTCCTATAATTCACCCCTCCACTTT. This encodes CASERDKSSYNSPLHF.

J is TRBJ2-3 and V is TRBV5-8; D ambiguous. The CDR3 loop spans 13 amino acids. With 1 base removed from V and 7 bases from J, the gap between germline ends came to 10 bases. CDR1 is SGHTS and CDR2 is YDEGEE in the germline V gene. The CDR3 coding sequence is TGTGCCAGCAGCTTGCCCCCCTCGTATACGCAGTATTTT. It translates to CASSLPPSYTQYF.

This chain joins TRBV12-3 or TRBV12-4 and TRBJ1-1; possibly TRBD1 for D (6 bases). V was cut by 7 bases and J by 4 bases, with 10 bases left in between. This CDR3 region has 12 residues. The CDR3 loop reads CASKLGGTEAFF. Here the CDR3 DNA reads TGTGCCAGCAAATTAGGGGGCACTGAAGCTTTCTTT.

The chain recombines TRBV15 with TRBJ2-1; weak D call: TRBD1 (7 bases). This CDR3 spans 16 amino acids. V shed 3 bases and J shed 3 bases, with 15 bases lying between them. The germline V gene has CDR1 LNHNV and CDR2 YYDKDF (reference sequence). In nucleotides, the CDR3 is TGTGCCACCAGCAGGGACGACAGGGACTTCTACAATGAGCAGTTCTTC. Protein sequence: CATSRDDRDFYNEQFF.

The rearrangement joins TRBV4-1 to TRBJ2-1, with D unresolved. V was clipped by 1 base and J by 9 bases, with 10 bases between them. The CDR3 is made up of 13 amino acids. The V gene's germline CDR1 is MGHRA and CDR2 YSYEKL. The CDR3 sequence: CASSQGARVEQFF. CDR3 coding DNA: TGCGCCAGCAGCCAAGGGGCCCGTGTTGAGCAGTTCTTC.

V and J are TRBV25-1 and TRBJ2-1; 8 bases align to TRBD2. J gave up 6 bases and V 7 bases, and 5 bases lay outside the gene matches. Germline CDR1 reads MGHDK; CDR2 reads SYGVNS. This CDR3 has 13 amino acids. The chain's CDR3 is CASNPGGTNEQFF. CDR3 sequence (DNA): TGTGCCAGCAACCCGGGAGGGACCAATGAGCAGTTCTTC.

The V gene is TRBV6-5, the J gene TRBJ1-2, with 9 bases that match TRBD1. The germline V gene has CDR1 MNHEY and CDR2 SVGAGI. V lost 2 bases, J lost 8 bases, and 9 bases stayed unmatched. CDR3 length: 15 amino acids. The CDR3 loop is CASSYTYRGPGGYTF. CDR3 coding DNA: TGTGCCAGCAGTTACACATACAGGGGGCCGGGCGGCTACACCTTC.

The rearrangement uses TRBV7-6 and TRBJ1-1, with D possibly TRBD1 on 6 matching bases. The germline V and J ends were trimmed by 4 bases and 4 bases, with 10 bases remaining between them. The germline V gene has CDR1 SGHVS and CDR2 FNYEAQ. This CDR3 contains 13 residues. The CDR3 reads CASSSQQGTEAFF. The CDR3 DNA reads TGTGCCAGCAGCTCCCAACAGGGCACTGAAGCTTTCTTT. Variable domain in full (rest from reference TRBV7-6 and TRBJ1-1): GAGVSQSPRYKVTKRGQDVALRCDPISGHVSLYWYRQALGQGPEFLTYFNYEAQQDKSGLPNDRFSAERPEGSISTLTIQRTEQRDSAMYRCASSSQQGTEAFFGQGTRLTVV.

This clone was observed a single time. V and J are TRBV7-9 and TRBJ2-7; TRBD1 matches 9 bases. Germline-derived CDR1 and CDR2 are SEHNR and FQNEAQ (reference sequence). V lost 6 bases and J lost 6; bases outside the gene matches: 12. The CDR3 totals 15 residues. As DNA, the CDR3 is TGTGCCAGCAGTTACACCCGGGACAGGGAGGGCGAGCAGTACTTC. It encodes CASSYTRDREGEQYF.

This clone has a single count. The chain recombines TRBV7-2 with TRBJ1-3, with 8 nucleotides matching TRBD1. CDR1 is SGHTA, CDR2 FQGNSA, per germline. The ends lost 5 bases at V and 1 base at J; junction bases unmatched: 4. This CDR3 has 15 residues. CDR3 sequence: CASSPWTGSGNTIYF. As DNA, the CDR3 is TGTGCCAGCAGCCCGTGGACAGGGTCTGGAAACACCATATATTTT.

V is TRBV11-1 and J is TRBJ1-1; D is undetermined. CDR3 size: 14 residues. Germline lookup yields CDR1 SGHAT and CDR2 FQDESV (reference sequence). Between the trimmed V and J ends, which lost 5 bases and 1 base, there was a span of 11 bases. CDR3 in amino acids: CASSEPRENTEAFF. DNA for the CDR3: TGTGCCAGCAGCGAACCGAGGGAGAACACTGAAGCTTTCTTT.

The CDR3 nucleotides read TGTGCCAGCAGTGAAATGGCAGGTAATAGCAATCAGCCCCAGCATTTT. This sequence encodes CASSEMAGNSNQPQHF. The chain employs TRBV2 and TRBJ1-5; D not certain. The germline V and J ends were trimmed by 2 bases and 0 bases, with 11 bases remaining between them. Per germline, CDR1 SNHLY and CDR2 FYNNEI. The CDR3 has 16 residues.

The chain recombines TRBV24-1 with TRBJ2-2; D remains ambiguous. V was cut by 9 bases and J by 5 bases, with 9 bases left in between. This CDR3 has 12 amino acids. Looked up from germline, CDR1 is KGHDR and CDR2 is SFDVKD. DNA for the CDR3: TGTGCCACCCGTTTCCGGACCGGGGAGCTGTTTTTT. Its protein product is CATRFRTGELFF.

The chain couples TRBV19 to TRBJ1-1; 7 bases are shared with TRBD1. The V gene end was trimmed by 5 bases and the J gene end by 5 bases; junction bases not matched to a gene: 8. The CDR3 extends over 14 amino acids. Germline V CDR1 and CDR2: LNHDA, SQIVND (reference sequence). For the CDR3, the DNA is TGTGCCAGTAGTTCAAGGGACAGATATACTGAAGCTTTCTTT. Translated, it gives CASSSRDRYTEAFF. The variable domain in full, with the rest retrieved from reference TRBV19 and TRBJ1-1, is DGGITQSPKYLFRKEGQNVTLSCEQNLNHDAMYWYRQDPGQGLRLIYYSQIVNDFQKGDIAEGYSVSREKKESFPLTVTSAQKNPTAFYLCASSSRDRYTEAFFGQGTRLTVV.